These T cell receptor beta chains were read from a single sample in a study of blood T cell repertoires in COVID-19. The table came from immunoSEQ multiplex PCR; TCRdb's copy has only in-frame clones and leaves some out. The table lists approximately 190,000 clones, approximately 90% of them singletons. The sample consisted of PBMCs or T cells enriched from blood (not recorded which). The source of these receptors is a woman in her thirties or forties in a cohort exposed to, infected with or recovered from COVID-19 (not recorded which). Each CDR3 is given with its conserved first and last residue. Not all rows give a size; the values are once, few, many and, for expanded clones, a class.

TRBJ2-7	TRBV9	once	CASSVGSGGAYEQYF
TRBJ1-5	TRBV18	NA	CASSPGTGAVGQPQHF
TRBJ2-1	TRBV11-3	NA	CASSKAGVAYNEQFF
TRBJ2-7	TRBV6-5	NA	CASSIRQGSYEQYF
TRBJ1-2	TRBV18	NA	CASSPPAGRENGYTF
TRBJ2-1	TRBV7-2	once	CASSSRTGNEQFF
TRBJ2-7	TRBV6-4	NA	CASPYPGTSVGYEQYF
TRBJ2-1	TRBV5-6	NA	CASSLAGPEQFF
TRBJ1-1	TRBV6-5	NA	CASSGQNTEAFF
TRBJ2-7	TRBV9	NA	CASSPSGVYEQYF
TRBJ1-6	TRBV27	NA	CASSQRQGGDSPLHF
TRBJ2-1	TRBV10-3	NA	CAIKGGRGGVYEQFF
TRBJ1-1	TRBV5-4	NA	CASSPPATGYTEAFF
TRBJ2-2	TRBV30	NA	CACPPTGSRGELFF
TRBJ1-1	TRBV12-3/TRBV12-4	NA	CASRARDRGEAFF
TRBJ2-1	TRBV27	NA	CASSLTQRGLRGEQFF
TRBJ2-7	TRBV6-5	few	CASSIWTGAYEQYF
TRBJ2-3	TRBV4-3	NA	CASSPGLAGVSSTDTQYF
TRBJ2-5	TRBV7-2	NA	CASSSGTSPPVETQYF
TRBJ1-5	TRBV28	NA	CASSFEVQPQHF
TRBJ2-1	TRBV4-3	NA	CASSHPVKRTSYNEQFF
TRBJ2-2	TRBV3-1/TRBV3-2	few	CASSLEGVAGELFF
TRBJ2-7	TRBV5-6	many	CASSPGGGLSYEQYF
TRBJ2-2	TRBV6-1	many	CASSEGQDTGELFF
TRBJ2-2	TRBV7-9	NA	CASSFGDSGELFF
TRBJ1-1	TRBV28	NA	CASRGPGFTEAFF
TRBJ2-5	TRBV5-1	NA	CASRSGTGGRLQETQYF
TRBJ1-1	TRBV7-9	NA	CASSWETGGTEAFF
TRBJ1-2	TRBV29-1	NA	CSGRQGGRYGYTF
TRBJ2-6	TRBV9	NA	CASSGGTVFSGANVLTF
TRBJ1-6	TRBV2	once	CASSVGVPPLHF
TRBJ2-1	TRBV6-5	few	CASSPSSGFYNEQFF
TRBJ1-2	TRBV7-8	NA	CASMRSGGYTF
TRBJ2-1	TRBV29-1	NA	CSVPTSGRKSSYNEQFF
TRBJ1-2	TRBV6-1	NA	CASSQRQGARYGYTF
TRBJ2-3	TRBV4-3	NA	CASSQATGGGTDTQYF
TRBJ2-3	TRBV27	NA	CASSLGLGPADTQYF
TRBJ2-7	TRBV4-1	NA	CASSQAREALYEQYF
TRBJ1-1	TRBV10-1	NA	CASSESGGTEAFF
TRBJ1-1	TRBV6-5	NA	CASSYSTQGHTEAFF
TRBJ2-7	TRBV5-1	NA	CASGFLGTGEGYEQYF
TRBJ1-2	TRBV7-9	NA	CASSLGAVANYGYTF
TRBJ1-2	TRBV21-1	NA	CASSRDPGQGSQPYGYTF
TRBJ2-7	TRBV21-1	NA	CASSKEVLAASYEQYF
TRBJ1-5	TRBV5-5	NA	CASSLQGRGDQPQHF